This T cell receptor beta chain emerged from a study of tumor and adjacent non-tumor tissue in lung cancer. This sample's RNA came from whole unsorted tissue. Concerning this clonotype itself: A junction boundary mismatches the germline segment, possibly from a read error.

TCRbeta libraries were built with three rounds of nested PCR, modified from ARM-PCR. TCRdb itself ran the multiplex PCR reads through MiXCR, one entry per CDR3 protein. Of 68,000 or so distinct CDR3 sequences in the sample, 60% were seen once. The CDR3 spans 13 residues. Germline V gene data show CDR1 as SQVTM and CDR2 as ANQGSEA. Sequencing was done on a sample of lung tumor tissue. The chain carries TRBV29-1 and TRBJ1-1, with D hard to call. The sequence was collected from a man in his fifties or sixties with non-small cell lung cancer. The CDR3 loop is CSIVVVTSTGAFF. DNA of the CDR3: TGCAGCATTGTCGTTGTGACGAGCACTGGAGCTTTCTTT.